Listed below are T cell receptor beta chains from one sample, sequenced in a study of cytomegalovirus exposure and HLA in healthy donors. TCRdb's table, derived via immunoSEQ multiplex PCR, lists solely in-frame clones and lacks some. In the table there are approximately 290,000 clones, 80% of which are singletons. Material for sequencing was PBMCs. These receptors were obtained from a girl aged 2 to 10 in good health and CMV-seronegative. The CDR3 runs from the conserved cysteine through the conserved F or W. D genes are given only for firm matches. Not all rows give a size; the values are once, few, many and, for expanded clones, a class.

TRBV29-1,TRBJ1-1,NA,NA,TGCAGCGTTGATCCCGTAGCCCGTGAAGCTTTCTTT,CSVDPVAREAFF
TRBV7-9,TRBJ2-7,NA,NA,TGTGCCAGCAGCTATGGGGGCTCGGACGAGCAGTACTTC,CASSYGGSDEQYF
TRBV10-1,TRBJ1-1,NA,NA,TGCGCCAGCAGTGAGACGGTGAACACTGAAGCTTTCTTT,CASSETVNTEAFF
TRBV5-1,TRBJ2-5,TRBD1,NA,TGCGCCAGCAGCTTGCGTATTCCGACAGGGGGCTTATCAGAGACCCAGTACTTC,CASSLRIPTGGLSETQYF
TRBV5-1,TRBJ2-5,TRBD2,NA,TGCGCCAGCAGCCCCGGACTAGCGGGGGGGCTTTCGGGTGAGACCCAGTACTTC,CASSPGLAGGLSGETQYF
TRBV7-3,TRBJ1-1,NA,NA,TGTGCCAGCAGCCGCGACAGGAACACTGAAGCTTTCTTT,CASSRDRNTEAFF
TRBV6-5,TRBJ1-1,NA,NA,TGTGCCAGCAGTTACTCGACATACACTGAAGCTTTCTTT,CASSYSTYTEAFF
TRBV10-3,TRBJ1-2,NA,NA,TGTGCCATCAGAGCGGAGTTCCATGGCTACACCTTC,CAIRAEFHGYTF
TRBV6-5,TRBJ2-7,TRBD1,NA,TGTGCCAGCAGTTACGGGGACAGGGCCGGGCAGTACTTC,CASSYGDRAGQYF
TRBV7-2,TRBJ2-5,TRBD2,NA,TGTGCCAGCAGCTCACTAGCGGGCCGGGTGGGGCAAGAGACCCAGTACTTC,CASSSLAGRVGQETQYF
TRBV28,TRBJ1-2,NA,NA,TGTGCCAGCAGTTTGCCGATAGGGGTGATGAACTATGGCTACACCTTC,CASSLPIGVMNYGYTF
TRBV25-1,TRBJ1-2,NA,NA,TGTGCCAGCAGTGAACGGTTTAGAGGGAGTCATGGCTACACCTTC,CASSERFRGSHGYTF
TRBV7-2,TRBJ1-5,TRBD1,NA,TGTGCCAGCAGCTTAGTCGGGACAGGGAGAAATCAGCCCCAGCATTTT,CASSLVGTGRNQPQHF
TRBV27,TRBJ2-1,NA,once,TGTGCCAGCAGTCGGGGCAATGAGCAGTTCTTC,CASSRGNEQFF
TRBV6-5,TRBJ2-1,NA,NA,TGTGCCAGCAGTTATTGGGGAGGTAACAATGAGCAGTTCTTC,CASSYWGGNNEQFF
TRBV6-5,TRBJ1-1,NA,NA,TGTGCCAGCAGTTTCAGGGGCGGTTCTGAAGCTTTCTTT,CASSFRGGSEAFF
TRBV25-1,TRBJ1-2,NA,NA,TGTGCCAGCAGTTCACAGGGAGTATATGGCTACACCTTC,CASSSQGVYGYTF
TRBV7-9,TRBJ1-1,NA,NA,TGTGCCAGCAGCTTAGGGTGGGCCGCTCGTGGGGCCACTGAAGCTTTCTTT,CASSLGWAARGATEAFF
TRBV7-8,TRBJ2-2,TRBD2,NA,TGTGCCAGCAGCTTAGCGCCTAGCGGAAGCGAGACCGGGGAGCTGTTTTTT,CASSLAPSGSETGELFF
TRBV19,TRBJ1-2,NA,NA,TGTGCCAGTAGACCGGGATCCCCTTATGGCTACACCTTC,CASRPGSPYGYTF
TRBV11-1,TRBJ2-2,NA,few,TGTGCCAGCAGGCCCACTAGCACCGGGGAGCTGTTTTTT,CASRPTSTGELFF
TRBV7-8,TRBJ2-2,NA,NA,TGTGCCAGCAGCCTCCGGAAGGAGGACGGGGAGCTGTTTTTT,CASSLRKEDGELFF
TRBV18,TRBJ1-5,NA,once,TGTGCCAGCTCACCACCGTCCGGGAGCAATCAGCCCCAGCATTTT,CASSPPSGSNQPQHF
TRBV19,TRBJ2-1,TRBD2,few,TGTGCCAGTACCAACGGACTAGCGGGAGGCTACAATGAGCAGTTCTTC,CASTNGLAGGYNEQFF
TRBV4-1,TRBJ2-3,NA,NA,TGCGCCAGCAGCCGACAGCCGGGACTCTTCACAGATACGCAGTATTTT,CASSRQPGLFTDTQYF
TRBV14,TRBJ2-7,TRBD1,NA,TGTGCCAGCAGCCAAGGGGGACAGCTAGGGGCCTACGAGCAGTACTTC,CASSQGGQLGAYEQYF
TRBV7-9,TRBJ2-1,NA,NA,TGTTCCAGCAGCCTGTACAATGAGCAGTTCTTC,CSSSLYNEQFF
TRBV7-4,TRBJ1-2,NA,NA,TGTGCCAGCAGCTTACCGGAGTTAGGTGGATCCTCCTATGGCTACACCTTC,CASSLPELGGSSYGYTF
TRBV5-1,TRBJ1-2,TRBD1,NA,TGCGCCAGCAGCGCCGGGACAGGGGGCAACTATGGCTACACCTTC,CASSAGTGGNYGYTF
TRBV5-8,TRBJ1-5,NA,NA,TGTGCCAGCAGCCCCGGACAGAGCTATAGCAATCAGCCCCAGCATTTT,CASSPGQSYSNQPQHF
TRBV27,TRBJ2-3,NA,NA,TGTGCCAGCAGCCTCGGGAGGGGGCGCACAGATACGCAGTATTTT,CASSLGRGRTDTQYF
TRBV5-4,TRBJ1-1,NA,NA,TGTGCCAGCAGCTTGAAGTTGGAAGCGACTGAAGCTTTCTTT,CASSLKLEATEAFF
TRBV27,TRBJ1-6,NA,NA,TGTGCCAGCAGTCCTGCCCCCGGGCCCAGGGGACCACCCCTCCACTTT,CASSPAPGPRGPPLHF
TRBV19,TRBJ1-4,NA,once,TGTGCCAGTAGTATAGGTAACGGACTCTATGAAAAACTGTTTTTT,CASSIGNGLYEKLFF
TRBV28,TRBJ2-2,TRBD1,NA,TGTGCCAGCAGCCAGGACAGGTTCCCCGGGGAGCTGTTTTTT,CASSQDRFPGELFF
TRBV27,TRBJ2-3,TRBD2,NA,TGTGCCAGCAGTTTATCGGGACTAGCCGGGGCCGGGGATACGCAGTATTTT,CASSLSGLAGAGDTQYF
TRBV7-8,TRBJ1-4,NA,NA,TGTGCCAGCAGCCCTATTCCCGCAACTAATGAAAAACTGTTTTTT,CASSPIPATNEKLFF
TRBV19,TRBJ2-3,NA,NA,TGTGCCAGTAGTCCTAACACAGATACGCAGTATTTT,CASSPNTDTQYF
TRBV27,TRBJ2-2,TRBD1,NA,TGTGCCAGCATGGCGGACAGGGGGACCGGGGAGCTGTTTTTT,CASMADRGTGELFF
TRBV28,TRBJ2-2,NA,NA,TGTGCCAGCACCAGCCCCGCGGCCGGTAACACCGGGGAGCTGTTTTTT,CASTSPAAGNTGELFF
TRBV27,TRBJ2-1,TRBD1,once,TGTGCCAGCAGATCAGGGGGTTCCTACAATGAGCAGTTCTTC,CASRSGGSYNEQFF
TRBV7-3,TRBJ2-7,NA,NA,TGTGCCAGCAGCTCAAACGCAGGGGAGGAGCAGTACTTC,CASSSNAGEEQYF
TRBV2,TRBJ1-2,TRBD1,few,TGTGCCAGCGCGGCTGAGACAGGGTCTGGCTACACCTTC,CASAAETGSGYTF